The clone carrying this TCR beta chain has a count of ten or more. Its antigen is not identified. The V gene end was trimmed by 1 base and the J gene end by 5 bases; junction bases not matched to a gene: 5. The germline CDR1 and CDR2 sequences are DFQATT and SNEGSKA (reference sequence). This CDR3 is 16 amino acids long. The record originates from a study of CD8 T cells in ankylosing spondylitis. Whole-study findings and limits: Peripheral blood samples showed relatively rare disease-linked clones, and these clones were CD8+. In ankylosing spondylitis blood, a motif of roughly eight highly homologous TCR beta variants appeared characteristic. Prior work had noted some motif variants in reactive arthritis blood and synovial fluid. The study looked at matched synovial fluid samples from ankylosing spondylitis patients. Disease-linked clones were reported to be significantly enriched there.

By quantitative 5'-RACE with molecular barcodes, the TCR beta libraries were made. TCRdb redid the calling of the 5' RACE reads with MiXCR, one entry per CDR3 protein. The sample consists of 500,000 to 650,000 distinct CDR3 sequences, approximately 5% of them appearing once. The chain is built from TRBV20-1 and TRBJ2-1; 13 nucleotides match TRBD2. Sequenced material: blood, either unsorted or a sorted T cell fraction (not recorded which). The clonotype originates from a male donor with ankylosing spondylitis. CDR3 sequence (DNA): TGCAGTGCTAGAGCCCTTGGGACTAGCGGGGACAATGAGCAGTTCTTC. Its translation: CSARALGTSGDNEQFF.